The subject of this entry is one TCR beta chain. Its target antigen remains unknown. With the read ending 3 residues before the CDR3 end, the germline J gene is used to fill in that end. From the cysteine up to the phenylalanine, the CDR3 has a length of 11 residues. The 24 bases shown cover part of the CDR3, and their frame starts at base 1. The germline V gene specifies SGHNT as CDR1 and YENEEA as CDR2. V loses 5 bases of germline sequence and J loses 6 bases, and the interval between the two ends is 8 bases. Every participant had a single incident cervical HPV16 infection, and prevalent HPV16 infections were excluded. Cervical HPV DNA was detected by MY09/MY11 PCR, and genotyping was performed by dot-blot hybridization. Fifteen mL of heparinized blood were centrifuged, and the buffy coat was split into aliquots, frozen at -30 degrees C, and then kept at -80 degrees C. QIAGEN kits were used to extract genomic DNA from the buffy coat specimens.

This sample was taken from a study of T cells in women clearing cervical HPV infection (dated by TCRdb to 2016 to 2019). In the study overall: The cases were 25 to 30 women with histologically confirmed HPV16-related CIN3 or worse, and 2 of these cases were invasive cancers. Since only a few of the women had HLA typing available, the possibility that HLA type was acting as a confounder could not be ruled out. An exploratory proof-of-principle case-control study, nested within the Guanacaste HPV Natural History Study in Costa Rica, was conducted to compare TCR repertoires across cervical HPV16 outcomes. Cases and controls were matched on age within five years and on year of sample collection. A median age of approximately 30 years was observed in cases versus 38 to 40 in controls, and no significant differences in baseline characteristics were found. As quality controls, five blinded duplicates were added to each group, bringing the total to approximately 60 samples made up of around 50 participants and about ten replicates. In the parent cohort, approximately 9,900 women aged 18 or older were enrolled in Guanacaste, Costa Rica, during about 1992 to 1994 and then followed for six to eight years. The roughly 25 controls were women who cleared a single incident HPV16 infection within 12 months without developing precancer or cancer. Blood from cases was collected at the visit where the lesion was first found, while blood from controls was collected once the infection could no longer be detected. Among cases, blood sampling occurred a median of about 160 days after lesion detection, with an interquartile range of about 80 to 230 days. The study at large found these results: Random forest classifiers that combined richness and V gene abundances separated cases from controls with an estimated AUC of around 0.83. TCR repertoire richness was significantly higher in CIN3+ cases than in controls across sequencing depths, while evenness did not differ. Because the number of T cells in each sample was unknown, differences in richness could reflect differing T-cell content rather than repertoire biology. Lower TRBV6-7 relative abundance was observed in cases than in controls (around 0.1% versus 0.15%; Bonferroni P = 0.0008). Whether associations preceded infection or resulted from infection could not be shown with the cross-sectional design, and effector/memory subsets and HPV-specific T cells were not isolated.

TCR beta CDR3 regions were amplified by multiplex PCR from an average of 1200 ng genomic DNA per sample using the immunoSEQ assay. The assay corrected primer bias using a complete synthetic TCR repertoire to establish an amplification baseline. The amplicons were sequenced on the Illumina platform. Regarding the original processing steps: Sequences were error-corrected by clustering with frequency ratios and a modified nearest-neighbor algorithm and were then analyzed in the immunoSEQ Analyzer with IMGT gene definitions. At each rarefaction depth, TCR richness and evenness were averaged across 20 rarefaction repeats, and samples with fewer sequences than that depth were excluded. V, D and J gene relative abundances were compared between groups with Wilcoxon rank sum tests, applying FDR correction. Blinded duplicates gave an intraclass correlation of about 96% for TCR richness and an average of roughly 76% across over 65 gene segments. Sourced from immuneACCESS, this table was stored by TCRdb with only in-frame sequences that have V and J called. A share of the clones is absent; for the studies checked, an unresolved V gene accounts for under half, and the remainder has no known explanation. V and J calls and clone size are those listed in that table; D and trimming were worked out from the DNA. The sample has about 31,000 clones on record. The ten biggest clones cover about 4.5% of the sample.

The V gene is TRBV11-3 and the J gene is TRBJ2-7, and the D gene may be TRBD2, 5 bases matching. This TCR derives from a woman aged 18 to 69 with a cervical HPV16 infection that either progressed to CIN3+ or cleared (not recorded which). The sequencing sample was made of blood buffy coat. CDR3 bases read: TGTGCCAGCAGCCCCGGGGTCGAG. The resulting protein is CASSPGVE. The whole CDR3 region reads CASSPGVEQYF.